This T cell receptor (beta chain) emerged from a study of blood T cell repertoires in COVID-19. About the research overall: From the United States, Italy and Spain came samples of acute and convalescent COVID-19. PBMCs, B-cell-depleted T cells, or T cells provided the cDNA or gDNA that made up the material.

Participant age was about 18 to 89 years, and participants resided in fewer than 30 US areas. In assigning cohorts, the study relied on participant-reported clinical history. Sequencing was performed with immunoSEQ multiplex PCR; in TCRdb, only in-frame clones are kept and a portion is missing. The data contain approximately 440,000 clones, roughly 87% of them seen just once; the ten biggest clones take up 0.65% to 0.9%. Germline-derived CDR1 and CDR2 are SGHNT and YYREEE (reference sequence). V was trimmed by 2 bases and J by 4 bases, leaving 9 bases between them. The CDR3 is 14 amino acids. The source of this sequence is a woman aged 18-35 years who had recovered from COVID-19. The V call is TRBV5-4, the J call TRBJ2-2; D might be TRBD1 (5 bases). Sequenced input: PBMCs or T cells enriched from blood (not recorded which). The CDR3 spells CASSFSRGTGELFF. The CDR3 DNA is TGTGCCAGCAGCTTTAGTAGGGGCACCGGGGAGCTGTTTTTT.